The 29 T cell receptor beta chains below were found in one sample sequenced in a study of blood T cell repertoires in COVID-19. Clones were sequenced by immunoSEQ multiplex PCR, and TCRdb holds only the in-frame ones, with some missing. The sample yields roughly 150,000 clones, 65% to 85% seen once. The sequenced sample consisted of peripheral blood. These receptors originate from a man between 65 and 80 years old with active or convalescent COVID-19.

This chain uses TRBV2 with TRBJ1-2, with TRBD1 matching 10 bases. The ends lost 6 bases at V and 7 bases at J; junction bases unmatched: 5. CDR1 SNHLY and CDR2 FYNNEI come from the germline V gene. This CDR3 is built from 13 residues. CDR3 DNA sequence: TGTGCCAGCAGCGGACAGGGGGTCGGTGGCTACACCTTC. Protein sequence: CASSGQGVGGYTF.

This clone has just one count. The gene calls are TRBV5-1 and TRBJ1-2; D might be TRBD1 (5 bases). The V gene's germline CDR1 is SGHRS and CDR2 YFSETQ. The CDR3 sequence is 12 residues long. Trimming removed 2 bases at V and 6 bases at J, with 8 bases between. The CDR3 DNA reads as TGCGCCAGCAGCTTTGACAGCCATGGCTACACCTTC. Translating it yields CASSFDSHGYTF.

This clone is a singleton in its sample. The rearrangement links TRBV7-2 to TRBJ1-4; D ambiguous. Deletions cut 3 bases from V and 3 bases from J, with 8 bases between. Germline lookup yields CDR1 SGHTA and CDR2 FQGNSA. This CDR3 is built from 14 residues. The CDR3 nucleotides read TGTGCCAGCAGCTTGGTTCGGGCTAATGAAAAACTGTTTTTT. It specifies CASSLVRANEKLFF.

Here the CDR3 DNA reads TGCGCCAGCAGCCTGGCCCCGACAGGGGTGGAAAACATTCAGTACTTC. This gives the protein CASSLAPTGVENIQYF. J is TRBJ2-4 and V is TRBV4-1; 8 nucleotides align to TRBD1. This CDR3 has 16 amino acids. CDR1 is MGHRA and CDR2 is YSYEKL in the germline V gene. J lost 5 bases, V lost 4 bases, and 10 bases had no gene match.

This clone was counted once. The CDR3 protein is CASSPREKGGPYNSPLHF. DNA for the CDR3: TGTGCCAGCTCACCCCGGGAAAAGGGAGGCCCCTATAATTCACCCCTCCACTTT. The rearrangement links TRBV18 to TRBJ1-6; D remains unclear. CDR3 size: 18 residues. CDR1 and CDR2 (germline): KGHSH, LQKENI. The ends were cut back, 3 bases at V and 2 bases at J, with 17 bases in the middle.

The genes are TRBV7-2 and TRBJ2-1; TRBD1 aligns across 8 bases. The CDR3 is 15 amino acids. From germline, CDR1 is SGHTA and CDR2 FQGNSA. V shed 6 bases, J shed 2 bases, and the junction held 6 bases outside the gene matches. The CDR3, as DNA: TGTGCCAGCAGTTTCGACAGGGGCCCCTACAATGAGCAGTTCTTC. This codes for CASSFDRGPYNEQFF.

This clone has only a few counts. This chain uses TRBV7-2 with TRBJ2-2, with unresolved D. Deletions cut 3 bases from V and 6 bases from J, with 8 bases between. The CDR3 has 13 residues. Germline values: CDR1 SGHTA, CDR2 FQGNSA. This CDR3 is CASSFYSAGELFF. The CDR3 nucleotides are TGTGCCAGCAGCTTTTACTCGGCCGGGGAGCTGTTTTTT.

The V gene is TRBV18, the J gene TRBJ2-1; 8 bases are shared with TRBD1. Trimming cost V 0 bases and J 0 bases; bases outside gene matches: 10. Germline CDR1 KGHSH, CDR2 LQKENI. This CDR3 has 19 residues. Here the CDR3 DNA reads TGTGCCAGCTCACCACCGGACAGGGCGGGCCCCCTCTCCTACAATGAGCAGTTCTTC. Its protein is CASSPPDRAGPLSYNEQFF.

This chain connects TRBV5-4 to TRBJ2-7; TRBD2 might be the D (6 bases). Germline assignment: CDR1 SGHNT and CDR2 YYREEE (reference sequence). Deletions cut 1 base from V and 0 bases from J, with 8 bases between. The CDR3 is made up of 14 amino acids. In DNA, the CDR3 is TGTGCCAGCAGCTTGCGCGGGGACTCCTACGAGCAGTACTTC. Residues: CASSLRGDSYEQYF.

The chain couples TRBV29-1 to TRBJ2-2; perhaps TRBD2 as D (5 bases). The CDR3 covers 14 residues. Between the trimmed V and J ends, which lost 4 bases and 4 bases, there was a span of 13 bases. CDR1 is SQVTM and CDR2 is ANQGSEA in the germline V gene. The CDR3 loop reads CSVVDTSGTGELFF. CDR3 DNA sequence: TGCAGCGTTGTGGATACAAGCGGCACCGGGGAGCTGTTTTTT.

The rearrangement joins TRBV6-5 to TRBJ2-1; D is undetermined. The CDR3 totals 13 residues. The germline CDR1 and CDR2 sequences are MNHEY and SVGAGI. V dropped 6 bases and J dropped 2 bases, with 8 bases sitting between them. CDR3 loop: CASSLDAYNEQFF. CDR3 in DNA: TGTGCCAGCAGCCTAGACGCCTACAATGAGCAGTTCTTC.

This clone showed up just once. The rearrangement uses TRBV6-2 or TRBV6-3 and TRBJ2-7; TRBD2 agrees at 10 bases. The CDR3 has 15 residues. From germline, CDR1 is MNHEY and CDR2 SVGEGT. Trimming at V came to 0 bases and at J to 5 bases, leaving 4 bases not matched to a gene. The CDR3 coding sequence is TGTGCCAGCAGTTACTCGTCGCTAGCGGGGGACGAGCAGTACTTC. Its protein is CASSYSSLAGDEQYF.

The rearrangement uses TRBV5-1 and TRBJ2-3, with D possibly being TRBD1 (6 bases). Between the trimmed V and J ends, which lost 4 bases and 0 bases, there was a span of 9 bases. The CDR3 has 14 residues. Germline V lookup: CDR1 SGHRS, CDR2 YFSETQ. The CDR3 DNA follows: TGCGCCAGCAGCCTAGGACAGAGCACAGATACGCAGTATTTT. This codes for CASSLGQSTDTQYF.

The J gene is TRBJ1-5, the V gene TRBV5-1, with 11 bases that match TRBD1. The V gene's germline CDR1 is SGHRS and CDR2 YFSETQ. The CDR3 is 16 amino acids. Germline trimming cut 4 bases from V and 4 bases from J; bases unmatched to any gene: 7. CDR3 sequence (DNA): TGCGCCAGCAGCGTCGGGACAGGGGGAGGTAATCAGCCCCAGCATTTT. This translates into CASSVGTGGGNQPQHF. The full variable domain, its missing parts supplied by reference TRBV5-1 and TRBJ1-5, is KAGVTQTPRYLIKTRGQQVTLSCSPISGHRSVSWYQQTPGQGLQFLFEYFSETQRNKGNFPGRFSGRQFSNSRSEMNVSTLELGDSALYLCASSVGTGGGNQPQHFGDGTRLSIL.

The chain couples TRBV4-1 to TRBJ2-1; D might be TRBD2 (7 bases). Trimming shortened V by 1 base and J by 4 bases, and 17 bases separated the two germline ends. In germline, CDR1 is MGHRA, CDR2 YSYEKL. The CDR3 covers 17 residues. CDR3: CASSQVGGGSHYNEQFF. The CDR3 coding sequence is TGCGCCAGCAGCCAAGTCGGGGGCGGGAGCCATTACAATGAGCAGTTCTTC.

The CDR3: CASTVPAGVYNEQFF. The CDR3 DNA reads TGTGCCAGCACGGTCCCCGCGGGAGTGTACAATGAGCAGTTCTTC. V is TRBV2 and J is TRBJ2-1, with 7 bases lining up with TRBD2. This CDR3 region has 15 residues. CDR1 and CDR2 (germline): SNHLY, FYNNEI. Trimming took 7 bases from V and 4 from J; bases not matched to a gene: 10.

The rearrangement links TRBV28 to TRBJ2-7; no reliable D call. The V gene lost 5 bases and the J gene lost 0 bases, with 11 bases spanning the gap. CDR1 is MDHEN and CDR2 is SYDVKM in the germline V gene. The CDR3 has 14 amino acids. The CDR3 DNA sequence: TGTGCCAGCAGTGCTCGGTCGGGCTCCTACGAGCAGTACTTC. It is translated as CASSARSGSYEQYF.

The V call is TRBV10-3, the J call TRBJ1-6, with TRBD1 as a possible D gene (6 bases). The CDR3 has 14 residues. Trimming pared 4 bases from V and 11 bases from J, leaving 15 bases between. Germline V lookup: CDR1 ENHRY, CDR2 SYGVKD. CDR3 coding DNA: TGTGCCATCAGTGCTCTACAGGGAGATACACCCCTCCACTTT. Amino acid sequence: CAISALQGDTPLHF.

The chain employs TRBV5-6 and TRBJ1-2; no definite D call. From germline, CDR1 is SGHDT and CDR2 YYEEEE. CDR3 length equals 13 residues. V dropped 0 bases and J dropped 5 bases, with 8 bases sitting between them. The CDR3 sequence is CASSLGPSYGYTF. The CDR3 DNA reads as TGTGCCAGCAGCTTGGGCCCCAGTTATGGCTACACCTTC.

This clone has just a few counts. In nucleotides, the CDR3 is TGTGCCAGCAGTTTTGCCCAAAGAGGGGGCTACACCTTC. Residues: CASSFAQRGGYTF. The chain has TRBV12-3 or TRBV12-4 and TRBJ1-2, with D unclear. Between the trimmed V and J ends, which lost 3 bases and 8 bases, there was a span of 13 bases. The length of the CDR3 is 13 residues.

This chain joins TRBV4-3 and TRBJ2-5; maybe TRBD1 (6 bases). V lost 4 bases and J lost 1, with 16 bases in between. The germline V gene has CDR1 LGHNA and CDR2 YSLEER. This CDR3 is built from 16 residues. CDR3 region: CASSPSSAGAQETQYF. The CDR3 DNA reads TGCGCCAGCAGCCCTTCGTCGGCAGGGGCCCAAGAGACCCAGTACTTC.

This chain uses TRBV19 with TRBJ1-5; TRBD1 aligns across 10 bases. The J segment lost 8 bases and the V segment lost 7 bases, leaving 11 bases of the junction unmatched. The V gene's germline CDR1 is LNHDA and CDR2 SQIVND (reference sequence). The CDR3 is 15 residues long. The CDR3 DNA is TGTGCCAGTAAAACCGGGACAGGGGCCTTCGAGCCCCAGCATTTT. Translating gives CASKTGTGAFEPQHF.

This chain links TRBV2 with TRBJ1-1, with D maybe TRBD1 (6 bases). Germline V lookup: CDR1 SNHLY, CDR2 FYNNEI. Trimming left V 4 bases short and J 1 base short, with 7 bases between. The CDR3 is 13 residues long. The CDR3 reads CASSVQGNTEAFF. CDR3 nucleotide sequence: TGTGCCAGCAGTGTACAGGGGAACACTGAAGCTTTCTTT.

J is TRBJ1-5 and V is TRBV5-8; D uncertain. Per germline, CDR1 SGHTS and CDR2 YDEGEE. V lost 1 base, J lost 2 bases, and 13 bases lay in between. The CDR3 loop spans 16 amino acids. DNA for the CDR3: TGTGCCAGCAGCTTGCCTCCCCAGTCTGGCAATCAGCCCCAGCATTTT. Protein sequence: CASSLPPQSGNQPQHF.

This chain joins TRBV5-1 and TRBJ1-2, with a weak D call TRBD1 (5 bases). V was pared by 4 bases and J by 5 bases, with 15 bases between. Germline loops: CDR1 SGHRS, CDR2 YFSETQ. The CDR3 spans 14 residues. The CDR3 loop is CASSRDAGGYGYTF. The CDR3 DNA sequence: TGCGCCAGCAGCCGGGACGCCGGGGGGTATGGCTACACCTTC. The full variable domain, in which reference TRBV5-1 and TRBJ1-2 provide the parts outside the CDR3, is KAGVTQTPRYLIKTRGQQVTLSCSPISGHRSVSWYQQTPGQGLQFLFEYFSETQRNKGNFPGRFSGRQFSNSRSEMNVSTLELGDSALYLCASSRDAGGYGYTFGSGTRLTVV.

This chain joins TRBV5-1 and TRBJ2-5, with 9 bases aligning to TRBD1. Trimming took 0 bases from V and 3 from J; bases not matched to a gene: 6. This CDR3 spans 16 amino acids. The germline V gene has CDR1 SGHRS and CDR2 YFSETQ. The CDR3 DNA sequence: TGCGCCAGCAGCTTGGCTAACACAGGGGGCGAAGAGACCCAGTACTTC. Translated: CASSLANTGGEETQYF.

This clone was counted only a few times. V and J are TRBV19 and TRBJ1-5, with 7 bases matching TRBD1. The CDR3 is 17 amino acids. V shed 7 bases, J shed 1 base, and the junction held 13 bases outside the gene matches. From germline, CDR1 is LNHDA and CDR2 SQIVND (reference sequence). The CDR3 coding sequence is TGTGCCAGTATAGAGCAGGGGGGTCTTTCGAGCAATCAGCCCCAGCATTTT. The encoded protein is CASIEQGGLSSNQPQHF.

The CDR3 here is CASSPARNTGELFF. The DNA of the CDR3 is TGTGCCAGCAGCCCTGCCAGGAACACCGGGGAGCTGTTTTTT. V gene TRBV6-2 or TRBV6-3 combines with J gene TRBJ2-2, with D hard to call. The CDR3 is 14 residues long. Germline V lookup: CDR1 MNHEY, CDR2 SVGEGT. V was clipped by 6 bases and J by 1 base, with 9 bases between them.

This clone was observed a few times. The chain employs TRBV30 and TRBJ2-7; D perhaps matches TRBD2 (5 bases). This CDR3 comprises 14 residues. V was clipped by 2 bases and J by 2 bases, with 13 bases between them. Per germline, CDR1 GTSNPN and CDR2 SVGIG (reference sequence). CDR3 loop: CAWSLTGIPYEQYF. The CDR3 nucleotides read TGTGCCTGGAGTCTTACCGGGATTCCCTACGAGCAGTACTTC.